The clone carrying this TCR beta chain was found many times. A 3' RACE protocol on RNA, with unique molecular identifiers, produced the TCR library. One entry per CDR3 protein, called by TCRdb with MiXCR from the 3' RACE reads. Among more than 75,000 distinct CDR3 sequences, approximately 6.9% were seen once, and the ten largest hold about 1.1%. Treatment given: PENTA 11 planned treatment interruption arm or continuous ART arm. The CDR3 has 16 amino acids. V shed 5 bases and J shed 1 base, with 18 bases lying between them. Germline CDR1 is SQVTM and CDR2 is ANQGSEA. The sample is drawn from a study of HIV-infected children after antiretroviral therapy interruption.

This sample comprised CD45RA+ CD4+ T cells from PBMCs, pooled from several time points, obtained from a donor given antiretroviral therapy, either interrupted or continuous. The sample's subset: naive CD4+ CD45RA+ CD45RO- T cells. The TCR originated in a pool of human donors with HIV. The V gene is TRBV29-1, the J gene TRBJ2-4; D may be TRBD1 (6 bases). CDR3 nucleotide sequence: TGCAGCGTTATCAGGGGAATAAACGGGGCCAAAAACATTCAGTACTTC. It is translated as CSVIRGINGAKNIQYF.